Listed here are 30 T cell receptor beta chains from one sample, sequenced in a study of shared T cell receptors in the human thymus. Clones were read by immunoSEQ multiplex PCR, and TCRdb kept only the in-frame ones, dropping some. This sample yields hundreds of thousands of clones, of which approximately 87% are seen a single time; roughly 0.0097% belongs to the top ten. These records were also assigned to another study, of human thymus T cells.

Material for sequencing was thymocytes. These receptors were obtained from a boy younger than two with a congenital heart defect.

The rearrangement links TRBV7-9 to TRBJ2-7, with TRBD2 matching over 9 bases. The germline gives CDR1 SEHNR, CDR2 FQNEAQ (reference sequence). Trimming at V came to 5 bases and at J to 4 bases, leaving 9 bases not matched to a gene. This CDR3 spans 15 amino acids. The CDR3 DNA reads TGTGCCAGCAGCCTCCGGACTAGCGTTAAATACGAGCAGTACTTC. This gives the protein CASSLRTSVKYEQYF.

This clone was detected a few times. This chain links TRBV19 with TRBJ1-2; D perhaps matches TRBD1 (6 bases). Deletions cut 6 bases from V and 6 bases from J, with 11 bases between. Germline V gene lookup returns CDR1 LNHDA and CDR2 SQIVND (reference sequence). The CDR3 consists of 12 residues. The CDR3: CASSPTGNGYTF. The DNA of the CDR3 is TGTGCCAGTAGCCCAACAGGGAATGGCTACACCTTC.

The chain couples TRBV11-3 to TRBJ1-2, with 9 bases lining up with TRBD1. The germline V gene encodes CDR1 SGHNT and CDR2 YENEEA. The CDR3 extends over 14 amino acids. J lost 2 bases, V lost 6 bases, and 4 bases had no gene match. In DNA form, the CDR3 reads TGTGCCAGCAGAGGGACAGGGAAAAACTATGGCTACACCTTC. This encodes CASRGTGKNYGYTF. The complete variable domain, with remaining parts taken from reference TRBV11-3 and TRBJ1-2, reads EAGVVQSPRYKIIEKKQPVAFWCNPISGHNTLYWYLQNLGQGPELLIRYENEEAVDDSQLPKDRFSAERLKGVDSTLKIQPAELGDSAVYLCASRGTGKNYGYTFGSGTRLTVV.

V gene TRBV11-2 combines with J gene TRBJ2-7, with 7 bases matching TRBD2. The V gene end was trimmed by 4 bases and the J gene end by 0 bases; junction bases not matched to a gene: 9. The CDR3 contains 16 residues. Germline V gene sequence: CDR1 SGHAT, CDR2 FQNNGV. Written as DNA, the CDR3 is TGTGCCAGCAGCTCCTTTGGGAGGGCAAGCTCCTACGAGCAGTACTTC. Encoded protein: CASSSFGRASSYEQYF.

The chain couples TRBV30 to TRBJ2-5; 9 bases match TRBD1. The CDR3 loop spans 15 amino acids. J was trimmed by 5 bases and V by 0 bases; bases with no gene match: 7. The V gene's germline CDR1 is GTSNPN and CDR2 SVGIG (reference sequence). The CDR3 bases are TGTGCCTGGAGTGTACCCATCGACAGGGGGGAGACCCAGTACTTC. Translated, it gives CAWSVPIDRGETQYF.

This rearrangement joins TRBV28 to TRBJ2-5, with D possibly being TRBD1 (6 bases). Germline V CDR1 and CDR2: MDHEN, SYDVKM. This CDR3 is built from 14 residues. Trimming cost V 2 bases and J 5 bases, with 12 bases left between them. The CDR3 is CASSLDGQGETQYF. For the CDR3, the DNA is TGTGCCAGCAGTTTAGATGGGCAGGGGGAGACCCAGTACTTC.

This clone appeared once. CDR3 region: CASSPDRGWETQYF. As DNA, the CDR3 is TGTGCCAGCAGCCCAGACAGGGGGTGGGAGACCCAGTACTTC. The J gene is TRBJ2-5, the V gene TRBV7-9; the match to TRBD1 covers 9 bases. Trimming removed 5 bases from V and 5 bases from J; junction bases left unmatched: 6. The CDR3 sequence is 14 residues long. The germline CDR1 and CDR2 sequences are SEHNR and FQNEAQ (reference sequence).

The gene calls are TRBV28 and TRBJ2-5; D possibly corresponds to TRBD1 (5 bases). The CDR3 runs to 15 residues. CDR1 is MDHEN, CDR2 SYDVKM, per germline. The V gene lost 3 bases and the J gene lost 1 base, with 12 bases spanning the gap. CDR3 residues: CASSFGRVFQETQYF. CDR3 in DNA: TGTGCCAGCAGTTTCGGCAGGGTGTTCCAAGAGACCCAGTACTTC.

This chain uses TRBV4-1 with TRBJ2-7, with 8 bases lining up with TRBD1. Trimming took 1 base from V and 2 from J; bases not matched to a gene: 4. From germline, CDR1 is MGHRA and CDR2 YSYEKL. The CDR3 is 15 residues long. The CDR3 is CASSQVGQEPYEQYF. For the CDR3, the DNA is TGCGCCAGCAGCCAAGTGGGACAGGAGCCCTACGAGCAGTACTTC.

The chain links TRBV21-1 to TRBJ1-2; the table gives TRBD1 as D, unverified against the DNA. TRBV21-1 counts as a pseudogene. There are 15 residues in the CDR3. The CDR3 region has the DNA TGTGCCAGCAGCAAAAGGGCAGGGGTGAGCTATGGCTACACCTTC. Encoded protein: CASSKRAGVSYGYTF.

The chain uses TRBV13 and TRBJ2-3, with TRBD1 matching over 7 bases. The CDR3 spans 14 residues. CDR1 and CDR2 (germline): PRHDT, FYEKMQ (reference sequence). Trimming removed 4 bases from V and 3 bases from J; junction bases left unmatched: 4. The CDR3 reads CASSYDRATDTQYF. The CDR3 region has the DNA TGTGCCAGCAGCTATGACAGGGCGACAGATACGCAGTATTTT.

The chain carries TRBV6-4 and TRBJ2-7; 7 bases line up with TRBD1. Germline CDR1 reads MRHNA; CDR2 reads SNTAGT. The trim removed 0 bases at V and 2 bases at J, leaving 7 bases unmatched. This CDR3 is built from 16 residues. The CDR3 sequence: CASSDSSGTAPYEQYF. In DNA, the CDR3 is TGTGCCAGCAGTGACTCGTCCGGGACAGCTCCCTACGAGCAGTACTTC.

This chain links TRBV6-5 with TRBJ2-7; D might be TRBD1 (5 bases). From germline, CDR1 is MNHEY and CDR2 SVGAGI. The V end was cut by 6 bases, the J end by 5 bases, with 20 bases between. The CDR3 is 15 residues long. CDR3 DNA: TGTGCCAGCAGGCCCACAGGAAGCCAGTGGGACGAGCAGTACTTC. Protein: CASRPTGSQWDEQYF.

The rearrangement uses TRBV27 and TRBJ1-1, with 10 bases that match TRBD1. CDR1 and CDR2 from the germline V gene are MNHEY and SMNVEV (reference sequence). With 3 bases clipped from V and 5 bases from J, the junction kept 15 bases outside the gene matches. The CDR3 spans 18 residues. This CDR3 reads CASSFHLPTGTGETEAFF. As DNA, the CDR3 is TGTGCCAGCAGTTTCCATCTCCCAACCGGGACAGGGGAAACTGAAGCTTTCTTT.

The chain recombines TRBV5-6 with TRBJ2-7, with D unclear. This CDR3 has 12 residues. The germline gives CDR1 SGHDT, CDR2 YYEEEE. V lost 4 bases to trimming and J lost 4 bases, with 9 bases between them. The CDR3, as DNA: TGTGCCAGCAGCATGAGCGAGTACGAGCAGTACTTC. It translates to CASSMSEYEQYF.

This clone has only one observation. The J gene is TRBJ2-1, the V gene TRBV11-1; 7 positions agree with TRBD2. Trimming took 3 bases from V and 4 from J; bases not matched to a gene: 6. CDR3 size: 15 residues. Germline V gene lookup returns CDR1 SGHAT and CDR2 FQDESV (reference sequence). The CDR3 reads CASSLWRESYNEQFF. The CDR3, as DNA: TGTGCCAGCAGCTTGTGGCGGGAGTCATACAATGAGCAGTTCTTC.

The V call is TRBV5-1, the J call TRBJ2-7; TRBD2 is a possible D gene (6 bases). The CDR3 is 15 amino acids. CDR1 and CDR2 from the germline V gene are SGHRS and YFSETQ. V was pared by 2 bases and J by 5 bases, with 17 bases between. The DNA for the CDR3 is TGCGCCAGCAGCTTAATTTTGCGGGGACCCCACGAGCAGTACTTC. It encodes CASSLILRGPHEQYF.

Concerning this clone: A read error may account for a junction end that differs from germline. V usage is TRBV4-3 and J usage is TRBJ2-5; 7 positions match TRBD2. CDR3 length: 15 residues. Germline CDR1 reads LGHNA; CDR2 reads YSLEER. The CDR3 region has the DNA TGCGCCGGCAGCCAAGATCCAGCGGGGAAAGAGACCCAGTACTTC. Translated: CAGSQDPAGKETQYF.

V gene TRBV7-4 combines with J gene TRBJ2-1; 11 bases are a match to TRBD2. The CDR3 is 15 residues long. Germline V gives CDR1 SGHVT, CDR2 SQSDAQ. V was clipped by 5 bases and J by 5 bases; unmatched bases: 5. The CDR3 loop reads CASSILAGVNNEQFF. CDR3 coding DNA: TGTGCCAGCAGCATACTAGCGGGAGTTAACAATGAGCAGTTCTTC.

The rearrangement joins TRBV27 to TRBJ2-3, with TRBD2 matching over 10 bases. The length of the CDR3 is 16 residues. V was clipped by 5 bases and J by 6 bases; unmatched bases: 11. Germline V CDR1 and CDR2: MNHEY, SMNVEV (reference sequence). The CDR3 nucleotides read TGTGCCAGCAGTCAAACGACTAGCGGGTGCGGCGATACGCAGTATTTT. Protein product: CASSQTTSGCGDTQYF.

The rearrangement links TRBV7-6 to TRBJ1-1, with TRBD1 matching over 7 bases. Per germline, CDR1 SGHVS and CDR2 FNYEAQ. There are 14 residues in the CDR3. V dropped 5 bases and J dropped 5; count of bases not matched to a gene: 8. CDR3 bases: TGTGCCAGCAGCCCCGACAGGGAAAGAACTGAAGCTTTCTTT. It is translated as CASSPDRERTEAFF. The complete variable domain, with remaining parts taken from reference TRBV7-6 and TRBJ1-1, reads GAGVSQSPRYKVTKRGQDVALRCDPISGHVSLYWYRQALGQGPEFLTYFNYEAQQDKSGLPNDRFSAERPEGSISTLTIQRTEQRDSAMYRCASSPDRERTEAFFGQGTRLTVV.

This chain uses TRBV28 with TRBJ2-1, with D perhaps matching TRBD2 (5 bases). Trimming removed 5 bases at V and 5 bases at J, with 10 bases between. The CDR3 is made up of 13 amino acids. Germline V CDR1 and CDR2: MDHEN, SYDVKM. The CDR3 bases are TGTGCCAGCAGTCCTGTCGGGGACAATGAGCAGTTCTTC. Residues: CASSPVGDNEQFF.

CDR3 sequence reads: CASSEDRDRVYEQYF. CDR3 bases: TGTGCCAGCAGTGAAGACCGGGACAGGGTCTACGAGCAGTACTTC. V gene TRBV25-1 combines with J gene TRBJ2-7, with 9 nucleotides matching TRBD1. J gave up 3 bases and V 2 bases, and 5 bases lay outside the gene matches. Germline CDR1 and CDR2: MGHDK and SYGVNS. This CDR3 region has 15 residues.

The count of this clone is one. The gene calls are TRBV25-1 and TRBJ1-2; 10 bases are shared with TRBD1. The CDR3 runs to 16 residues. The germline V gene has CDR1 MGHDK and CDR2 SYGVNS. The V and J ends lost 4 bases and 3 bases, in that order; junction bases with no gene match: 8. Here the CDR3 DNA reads TGTGCCAGCAGTGGGGGCCCTGGGACAGGGGACTATGGCTACACCTTC. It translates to CASSGGPGTGDYGYTF.

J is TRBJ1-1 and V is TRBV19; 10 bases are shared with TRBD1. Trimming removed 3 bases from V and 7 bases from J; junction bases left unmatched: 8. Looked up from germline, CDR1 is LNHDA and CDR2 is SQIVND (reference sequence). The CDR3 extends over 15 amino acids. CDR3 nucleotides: TGTGCCAGTAGTATTACGACAGGGGGCTCGTATGAAGCTTTCTTT. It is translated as CASSITTGGSYEAFF.

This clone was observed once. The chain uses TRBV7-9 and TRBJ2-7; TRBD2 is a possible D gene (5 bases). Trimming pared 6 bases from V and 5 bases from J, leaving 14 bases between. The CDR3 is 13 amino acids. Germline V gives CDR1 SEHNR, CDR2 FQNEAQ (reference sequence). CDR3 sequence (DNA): TGTGCCAGCAGACCACCTAGCTACCACGAGCAGTACTTC. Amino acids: CASRPPSYHEQYF.

CDR3 bases: TGTGCCAGCAGTGAAAGGGGGGCAGGGGGCCGGGAGACCCAGTACTTC. This gives the protein CASSERGAGGRETQYF. This chain uses TRBV25-1 with TRBJ2-5; 8 bases agree with TRBD1. The trim removed 2 bases at V and 5 bases at J, leaving 10 bases unmatched. In germline, CDR1 is MGHDK, CDR2 SYGVNS. The CDR3 loop spans 16 amino acids.

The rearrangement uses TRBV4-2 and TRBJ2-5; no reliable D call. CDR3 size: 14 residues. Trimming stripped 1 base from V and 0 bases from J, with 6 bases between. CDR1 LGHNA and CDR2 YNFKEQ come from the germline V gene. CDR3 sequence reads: CASSQGEDQETQYF. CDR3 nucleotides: TGTGCCAGCAGCCAAGGAGAGGACCAAGAGACCCAGTACTTC.

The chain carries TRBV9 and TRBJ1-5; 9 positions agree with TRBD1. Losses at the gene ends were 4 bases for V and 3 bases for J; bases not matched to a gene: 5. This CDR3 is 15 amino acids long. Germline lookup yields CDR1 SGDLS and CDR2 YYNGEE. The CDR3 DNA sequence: TGTGCCAGCAGCACGACAGGGGGGTCCAATCAGCCCCAGCATTTT. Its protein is CASSTTGGSNQPQHF.

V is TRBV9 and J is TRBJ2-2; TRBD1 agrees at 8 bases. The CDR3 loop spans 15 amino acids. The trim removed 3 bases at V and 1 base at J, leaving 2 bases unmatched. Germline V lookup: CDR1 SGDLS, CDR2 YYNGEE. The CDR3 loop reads CASSAGQENTGELFF. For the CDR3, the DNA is TGTGCCAGCAGCGCGGGACAGGAGAACACCGGGGAGCTGTTTTTT.